The clone carrying this T cell receptor (beta chain) was detected only a few times. Its antigen is currently unknown. TCRdb reanalysed the reads using MiXCR and keeps one entry per CDR3 protein. The sample shows 700,000 to 950,000 distinct CDR3 sequences, roughly 33% of them seen only once. The sample belongs to a study of T cell repertoires in cytomegalovirus infection. Turning to the study itself: Epitope selection comprised recently identified HLA-C-restricted CMV epitopes and well-studied HLA-B-restricted CMV epitopes. From public TCR beta signatures came an indication of both CMV infection and matching HLA type. Study-wide findings and caveats: The study identified carriers of CMV plus the relevant HLA from cumulative public TCR beta family frequency. In two of eight donors, the top clonotype was HLA-C-restricted CMV-specific.

V was pared by 6 bases and J by 5 bases, with 26 bases between. From germline, CDR1 is MNHEY and CDR2 SVGAGI. This CDR3 region has 18 residues. The origin of this receptor is a human donor in good health (CMV status not recorded). Some clones in this sample may be carry-over from other donors' samples. V is TRBV6-5 and J is TRBJ1-5; TRBD1 might be the D (5 bases). Sample: cultured CD8+ T cells from PBMCs, taken from culture after CMV antigen stimulation. CDR3 DNA sequence: TGTGCCAGCAGCTTCGACGGGGCCTTTGGGGTGTTTGATCAGCCCCAGCATTTT. As protein: CASSFDGAFGVFDQPQHF.